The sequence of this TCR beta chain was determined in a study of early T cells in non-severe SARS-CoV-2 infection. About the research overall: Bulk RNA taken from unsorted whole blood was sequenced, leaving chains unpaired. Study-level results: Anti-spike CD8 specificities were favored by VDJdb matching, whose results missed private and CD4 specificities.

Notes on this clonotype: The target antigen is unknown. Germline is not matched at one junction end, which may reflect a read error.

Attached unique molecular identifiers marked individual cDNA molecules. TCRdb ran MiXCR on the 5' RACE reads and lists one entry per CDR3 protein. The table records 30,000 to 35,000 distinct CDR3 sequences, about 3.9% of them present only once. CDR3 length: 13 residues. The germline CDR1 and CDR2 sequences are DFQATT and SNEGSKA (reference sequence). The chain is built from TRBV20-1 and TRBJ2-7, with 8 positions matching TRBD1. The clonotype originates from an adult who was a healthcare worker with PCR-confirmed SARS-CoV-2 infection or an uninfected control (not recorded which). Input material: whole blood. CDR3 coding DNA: TGCGGTGCTCCCGCCGACAGGGGAAACGAGCAGTACTTC. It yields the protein CGAPADRGNEQYF.